This passage covers 14 T cell receptor beta chains from one sample sequenced in a study of cytomegalovirus exposure and HLA in healthy donors. The study ran its PCR with 60 Vbeta and 13 Jbeta primers. Using immunoSEQ multiplex PCR, the repertoire was profiled, and TCRdb retains in-frame clones only, with some absent. The sample has about 110,000 clones; approximately 82% are singletons. Sequences were obtained from PBMCs. These receptors originate from a man between 35 and 55 years old in good health and CMV-seronegative.

This clone has a handful of counts. The gene calls are TRBV19 and TRBJ2-3, with D uncertain. Germline CDR1 is LNHDA and CDR2 is SQIVND (reference sequence). The germline V and J ends were trimmed by 9 bases and 2 bases, with 9 bases remaining between them. The CDR3 covers 12 residues. The DNA for the CDR3 is TGTGCCAGCCAGGATTACACAGATACGCAGTATTTT. Encoded protein: CASQDYTDTQYF.

V gene TRBV9 combines with J gene TRBJ2-3; unclear D gene. The germline gives CDR1 SGDLS, CDR2 YYNGEE. The CDR3 contains 17 residues. The V and J ends lost 0 bases and 0 bases respectively, with 14 bases between them. The CDR3 here is CASSVGQALTSTDTQYF. The CDR3 DNA is TGTGCCAGCAGCGTAGGTCAGGCTTTAACTAGCACAGATACGCAGTATTTT. Full variable domain (rest looked up from reference TRBV9 and TRBJ2-3): DSGVTQTPKHLITATGQRVTLRCSPRSGDLSVYWYQQSLDQGLQFLIQYYNGEERAKGNILERFSAQQFPDLHSELNLSSLELGDSALYFCASSVGQALTSTDTQYFGPGTRLTVL.

V and J are TRBV5-1 and TRBJ2-6, with TRBD1 as a possible D gene (7 bases). The CDR3 runs to 20 residues. Germline V gene data show CDR1 as SGHRS and CDR2 as YFSETQ. Trimming stripped 5 bases from V and 1 base from J, with 25 bases between. CDR3 residues: CASSGSGGLLSSSGANVLTF. CDR3 in DNA: TGCGCCAGCAGTGGGTCAGGGGGACTGTTGAGCAGTTCTGGGGCCAACGTCCTGACTTTC.

The V gene is TRBV6-5, the J gene TRBJ1-1; maybe TRBD1 (6 bases). CDR1 is MNHEY and CDR2 is SVGAGI in the germline V gene. CDR3 length: 15 residues. The ends were cut back, 0 bases at V and 6 bases at J, with 14 bases in the middle. The CDR3 region has the DNA TGTGCCAGCAGTTACTCCCGGGGGGGGGCATCTGAAGCTTTCTTT. Translation: CASSYSRGGASEAFF.

This clone has just a few counts. This chain connects TRBV18 to TRBJ2-5; 9 bases align to TRBD2. J lost 5 bases, V lost 5 bases, and 3 bases had no gene match. Germline V gene data show CDR1 as KGHSH and CDR2 as LQKENI. The CDR3 totals 13 residues. CDR3 protein: CASSNGLAETQYF. CDR3 nucleotides: TGTGCCAGCTCAAACGGACTAGCGGAGACCCAGTACTTC.

The sample holds a few counts of this clone. The chain employs TRBV4-1 and TRBJ2-1, with a tentative D call TRBD1 (5 bases). V was cut by 2 bases and J by 10 bases, with 12 bases left in between. This CDR3 comprises 13 residues. Per the germline V gene, CDR1 is MGHRA and CDR2 is YSYEKL. CDR3 loop: CASSQFLGAEQFF. The CDR3 DNA reads as TGCGCCAGCAGCCAATTTCTAGGGGCAGAGCAGTTCTTC.

The chain uses TRBV7-2 and TRBJ1-1, with a weak D call TRBD1 (5 bases). The CDR3 is made up of 14 amino acids. Trimming removed 1 base at V and 1 base at J, with 7 bases between. In germline, CDR1 is SGHTA, CDR2 FQGNSA. The CDR3 is CASSLGGGNTEAFF. DNA for the CDR3: TGTGCCAGCAGCTTAGGGGGGGGGAACACTGAAGCTTTCTTT.

Remarks on this clone: Germline is not matched at one junction end, which may reflect a read error. The same CDR3 arises from other DNA sequences in this sample as well. V is TRBV29-1 and J is TRBJ2-7; 7 positions agree with TRBD1. CDR3 size: 14 residues. Germline CDR1 reads SQVTM; CDR2 reads ANQGSEA. The CDR3 protein is CSVASSTGLHEQYF. CDR3 nucleotides: TGCAGCGTTGCGAGTTCGACAGGGCTCCACGAGCAGTACTTT.

Written as DNA, the CDR3 is TGCGCCAGCAGCCTGGACGAGGGAAGGGATGAAGCTTTCTTT. It specifies CASSLDEGRDEAFF. The gene calls are TRBV5-1 and TRBJ1-1; D unclear. V lost 4 bases, J lost 7 bases, and 17 bases lay in between. CDR3 length equals 14 residues. Germline assignment: CDR1 SGHRS and CDR2 YFSETQ. The variable domain in full, with the rest retrieved from reference TRBV5-1 and TRBJ1-1, is KAGVTQTPRYLIKTRGQQVTLSCSPISGHRSVSWYQQTPGQGLQFLFEYFSETQRNKGNFPGRFSGRQFSNSRSEMNVSTLELGDSALYLCASSLDEGRDEAFFGQGTRLTVV.

The rearrangement links TRBV10-3 to TRBJ1-1; D is unclear. Trimming removed 6 bases at V and 1 base at J, with 12 bases between. Germline values: CDR1 ENHRY, CDR2 SYGVKD. This CDR3 has 14 residues. CDR3 sequence reads: CAISSEEGNTEAFF. CDR3 in DNA: TGTGCCATCAGCTCGGAGGAGGGGAACACTGAAGCTTTCTTT.

V usage is TRBV7-6 and J usage is TRBJ2-2; 7 positions match TRBD1. The junction had 11 bases not matched to a gene; V was cut back by 5 bases and J by 2 bases. CDR1 and CDR2 (germline): SGHVS, FNYEAQ. CDR3 length equals 17 residues. DNA for the CDR3: TGTGCCAGCAGCCCAACGACAGGGCAGAGAAACACCGGGGAGCTGTTTTTT. It encodes CASSPTTGQRNTGELFF.

This clone turned up a few times. The chain combines TRBV2 with TRBJ1-4, with 11 nucleotides matching TRBD1. Germline V gene lookup returns CDR1 SNHLY and CDR2 FYNNEI. V was pared by 6 bases and J by 11 bases, with 5 bases of the junction left unmatched. The CDR3 runs to 13 residues. The CDR3, as DNA: TGTGCCAGCAGCCCGGACAGGGGGCGGAAACTGTTTTTT. Its translation is CASSPDRGRKLFF. The whole variable domain, remainder taken from reference TRBV2 and TRBJ1-4, is EPEVTQTPSHQVTQMGQEVILRCVPISNHLYFYWYRQILGQKVEFLVSFYNNEISEKSEIFDDQFSVERPDGSNFTLKIRSTKLEDSAMYFCASSPDRGRKLFFGSGTQLSVL.

The rearrangement links TRBV5-5 to TRBJ1-1, with 8 bases matching TRBD1. Germline trimming cut 4 bases from V and 4 bases from J; bases unmatched to any gene: 9. Germline V gene sequence: CDR1 SGHKS, CDR2 YYEKEE (reference sequence). The CDR3 is 15 amino acids. CDR3 loop: CASSHGYQGATEAFF. The CDR3, as DNA: TGTGCCAGCAGCCACGGATATCAGGGGGCCACTGAAGCTTTCTTT.

J is TRBJ2-7 and V is TRBV9; tentatively, D is TRBD1 (6 bases). The CDR3 is made up of 16 amino acids. V was clipped by 4 bases and J by 3 bases, with 20 bases between them. Germline CDR1 is SGDLS and CDR2 is YYNGEE. CDR3 protein: CASSPQIGLTGYEQYF. The DNA of the CDR3 is TGTGCCAGCAGCCCCCAGATTGGGTTGACAGGCTACGAGCAGTACTTC. The whole variable domain, remainder taken from reference TRBV9 and TRBJ2-7, is DSGVTQTPKHLITATGQRVTLRCSPRSGDLSVYWYQQSLDQGLQFLIQYYNGEERAKGNILERFSAQQFPDLHSELNLSSLELGDSALYFCASSPQIGLTGYEQYFGPGTRLTVT.